This TCR beta chain was recorded in a study of beta chain features in type 1 diabetes. Overall study findings and caveats: In cDNA sequencing, cells with high TCR expression could be over-represented. A moderate, significant TCRB CDR3 shortening appeared in type 1 diabetes across four CD4+ subsets.

As concerns this clone: Its antigen is not known.

The entirety of the isolated RNA underwent reverse transcription, so expressed TCRB transcripts were sequenced. Repertoires were generated with immunoSEQ multiplex PCR, while TCRdb's copy carries only in-frame clones and drops some. This table has a few hundred thousand clones, 11% appearing once. V shed 8 bases and J shed 0 bases, with 7 bases lying between them. The CDR3 contains 12 residues. Germline V gene lookup returns CDR1 MDHEN and CDR2 SYDVKM. Sequences were obtained from naive CD4+ T cells from blood. The sequence came from a man aged 25-45 years with type 1 diabetes. The chain recombines TRBV28 with TRBJ2-5; possible D gene TRBD2, 5 bases. CDR3 DNA: TGTGCCAGCGGACTGGACCAAGAGACCCAGTACTTC. It specifies CASGLDQETQYF. Based on the CDR3 plus reference TRBV28 and TRBJ2-5, the full variable domain is DVKVTQSSRYLVKRTGEKVFLECVQDMDHENMFWYRQDPGLGLRLIYFSYDVKMKEKGDIPEGYSVSREKKERFSLILESASTNQTSMYLCASGLDQETQYFGPGTRLLVL.